This T cell receptor (beta chain) came from a study of blood T cells in healthy people across ages. This clonotype was picked up a small number of times. This CDR3 has 15 amino acids. Germline CDR1 and CDR2: SGHRS and YFSETQ. The V gene lost 4 bases and the J gene lost 8 bases, with 18 bases spanning the gap. Sample-barcoded 5' priming and a J-beta primer mix drove a second PCR of about 6 to 12 cycles. TCRdb re-called the 5' RACE reads through MiXCR, storing one row per CDR3 protein. Of around 800,000 distinct CDR3 sequences listed, around 25% are singletons. The same data also contributed to another study, on T cells of mothers and their children. From that report: Detection yielded no persistent microchimeric T cell clones.

Input material: blood. The rearrangement joins TRBV5-1 to TRBJ1-4; tentative D call: TRBD1 (6 bases). The sequence derives from a boy younger than 18 in good health. The CDR3 DNA follows: TGCGCCAGCAGCGATACAGGGATGGAGTTGGAAAAACTGTTTTTT. This encodes CASSDTGMELEKLFF. Looking up the rest from reference TRBV5-1 and TRBJ1-4 gives the full variable domain: KAGVTQTPRYLIKTRGQQVTLSCSPISGHRSVSWYQQTPGQGLQFLFEYFSETQRNKGNFPGRFSGRQFSNSRSEMNVSTLELGDSALYLCASSDTGMELEKLFFGSGTQLSVL.